In its sample, the clone carrying this T cell receptor (beta chain) was seen a few times. What it binds is unknown. Amplification of TCR alpha and beta CDR3 regions from RNA used iRepertoire nested multiplex PCR. TCRdb fed the multiplex PCR reads into MiXCR, producing one record per CDR3 protein. The sample yields about 140,000 distinct CDR3 sequences, roughly two fifths seen once. The data stem from a study of glioma-infiltrating T cells. General study results and limits: Above-expected tissue-blood divergence occurred in all gliomas, most in low-grade ones.

The origin of this receptor is a human donor with low-grade glioma or glioblastoma, undergoing nonglioma brain surgery, or in good health (not recorded which). Sequencing input: glioma tissue, nonneoplastic brain tissue, or PBMCs (not recorded which).

This CDR3 reads CASSQGKGTTDTQYF. In nucleotides, the CDR3 is TGTGCCAGCAGTCAGGGGAAGGGGACCACAGATACGCAGTATTTT. This chain joins TRBV27 and TRBJ2-3; possible D gene TRBD1, 6 bases. The CDR3 has 15 amino acids. Germline values: CDR1 MNHEY, CDR2 SMNVEV (reference sequence). V lost 5 bases, J lost 2 bases, and 14 bases lay in between.